This T cell receptor (beta chain) was identified during a study of shared clonotypes between healthy human individuals. Sequencing was performed with immunoSEQ multiplex PCR; in TCRdb, only in-frame clones are kept and a portion is missing. The sample contains millions of clones, roughly 95% of which appear only once. The naive CD8 subset, CD45RO-negative cells positively selected for CCR7, excluded terminally differentiated effector memory CD45RA+ cells. The germline V gene encodes CDR1 MGHRA and CDR2 YSYEKL. This CDR3 has 14 residues. Trimming removed 2 bases from V and 2 bases from J, with 8 bases in between.

Material for sequencing was naive CD8+ T cells sorted from blood. The chain recombines TRBV4-1 with TRBJ2-3; no clear D. This receptor was taken from a man aged 18 to 30 in good health. The DNA for the CDR3 is TGCGCCAGCAGCCAAAGTCTCCTCACAGATACGCAGTATTTT. It translates to CASSQSLLTDTQYF.